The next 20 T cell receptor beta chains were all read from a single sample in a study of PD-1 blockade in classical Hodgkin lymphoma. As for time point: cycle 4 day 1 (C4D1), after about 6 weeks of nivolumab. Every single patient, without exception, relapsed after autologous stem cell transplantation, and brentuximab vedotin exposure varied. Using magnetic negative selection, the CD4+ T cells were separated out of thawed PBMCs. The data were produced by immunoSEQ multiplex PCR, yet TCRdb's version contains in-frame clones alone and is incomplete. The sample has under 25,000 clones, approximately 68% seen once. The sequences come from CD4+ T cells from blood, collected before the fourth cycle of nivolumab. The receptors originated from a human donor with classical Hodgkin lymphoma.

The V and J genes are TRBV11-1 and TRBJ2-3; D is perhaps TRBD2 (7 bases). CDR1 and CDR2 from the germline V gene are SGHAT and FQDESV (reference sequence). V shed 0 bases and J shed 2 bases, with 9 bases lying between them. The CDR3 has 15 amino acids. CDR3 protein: CASSLAGGPTDTQYF. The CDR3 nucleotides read TGTGCCAGCAGCTTAGCGGGGGGGCCCACAGATACGCAGTATTTT.

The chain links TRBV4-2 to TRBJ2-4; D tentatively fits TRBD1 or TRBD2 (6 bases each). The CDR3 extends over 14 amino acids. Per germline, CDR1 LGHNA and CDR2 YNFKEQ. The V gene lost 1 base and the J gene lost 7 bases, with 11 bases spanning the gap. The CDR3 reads CASSQALGGNIQYF. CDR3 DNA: TGTGCCAGCAGCCAAGCTTTAGGGGGGAACATTCAGTACTTC.

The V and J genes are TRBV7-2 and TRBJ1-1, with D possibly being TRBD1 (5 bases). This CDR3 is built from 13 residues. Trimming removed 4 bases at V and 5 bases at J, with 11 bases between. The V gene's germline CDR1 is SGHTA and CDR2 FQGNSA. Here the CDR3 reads CASSSQGRTEAFF. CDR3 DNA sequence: TGTGCCAGCAGCTCCCAGGGTAGGACTGAAGCTTTCTTT.

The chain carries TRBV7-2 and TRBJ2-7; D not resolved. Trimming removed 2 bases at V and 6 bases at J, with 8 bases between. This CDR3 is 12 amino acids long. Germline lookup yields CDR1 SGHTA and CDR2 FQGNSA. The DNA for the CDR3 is TGTGCCAGCAGCTTACCCCTCGGCGAGCAGTACTTC. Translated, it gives CASSLPLGEQYF.

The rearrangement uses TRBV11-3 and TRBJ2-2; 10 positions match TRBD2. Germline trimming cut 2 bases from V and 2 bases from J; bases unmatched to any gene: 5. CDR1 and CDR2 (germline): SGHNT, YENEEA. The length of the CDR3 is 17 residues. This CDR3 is CASSLSLAGANTGELFF. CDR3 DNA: TGTGCCAGCAGCTTATCGCTAGCGGGGGCCAACACCGGGGAGCTGTTTTTT.

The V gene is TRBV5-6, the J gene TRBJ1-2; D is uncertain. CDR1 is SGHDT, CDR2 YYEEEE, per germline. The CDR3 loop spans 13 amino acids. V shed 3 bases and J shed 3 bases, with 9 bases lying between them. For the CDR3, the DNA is TGTGCCAGCAGCTCTGGAATATACTATGGCTACACCTTC. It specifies CASSSGIYYGYTF.

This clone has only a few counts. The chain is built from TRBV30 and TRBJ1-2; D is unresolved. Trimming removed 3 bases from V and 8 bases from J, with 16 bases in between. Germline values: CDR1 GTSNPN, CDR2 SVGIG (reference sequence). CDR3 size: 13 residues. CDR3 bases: TGTGCCTGGAGCGCGCTGCGAGTGCGAGGCTACACCTTC. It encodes CAWSALRVRGYTF. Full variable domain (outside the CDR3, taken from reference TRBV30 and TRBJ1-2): SQTIHQWPATLVQPVGSPLSLECTVEGTSNPNLYWYRQAAGRGLQLLFYSVGIGQISSEVPQNLSASRPQDRQFILSSKKLLLSDSGFYLCAWSALRVRGYTFGSGTRLTVV.

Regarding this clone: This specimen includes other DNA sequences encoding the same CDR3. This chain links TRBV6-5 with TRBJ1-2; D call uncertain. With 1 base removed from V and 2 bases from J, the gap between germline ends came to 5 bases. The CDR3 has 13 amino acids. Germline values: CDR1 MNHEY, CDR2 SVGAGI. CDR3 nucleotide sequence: TGTGCCAGCAGTTACTTCCGGAACTATGGCTACACCTTC. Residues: CASSYFRNYGYTF.

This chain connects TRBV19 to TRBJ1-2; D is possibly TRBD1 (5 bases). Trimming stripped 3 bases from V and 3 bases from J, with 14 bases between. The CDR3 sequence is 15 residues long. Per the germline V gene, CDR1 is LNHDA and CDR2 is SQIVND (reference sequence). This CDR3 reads CASSIITGGDYGYTF. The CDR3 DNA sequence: TGTGCCAGTAGTATCATTACGGGGGGAGACTATGGCTACACCTTC.

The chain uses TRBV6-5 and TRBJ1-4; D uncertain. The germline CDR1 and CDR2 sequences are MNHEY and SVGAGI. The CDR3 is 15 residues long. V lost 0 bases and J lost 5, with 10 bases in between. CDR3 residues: CASSYSTRNNEKLFF. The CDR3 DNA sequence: TGTGCCAGCAGTTACTCTACGAGGAACAATGAAAAACTGTTTTTT.

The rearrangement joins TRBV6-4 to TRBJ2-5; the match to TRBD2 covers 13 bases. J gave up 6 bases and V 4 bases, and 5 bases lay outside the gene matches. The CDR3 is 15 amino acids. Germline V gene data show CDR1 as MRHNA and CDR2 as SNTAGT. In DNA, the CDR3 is TGTGCCAGCAGTGGGGGACTAGCGGGGCAGAAGACCCAGTACTTC. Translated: CASSGGLAGQKTQYF.

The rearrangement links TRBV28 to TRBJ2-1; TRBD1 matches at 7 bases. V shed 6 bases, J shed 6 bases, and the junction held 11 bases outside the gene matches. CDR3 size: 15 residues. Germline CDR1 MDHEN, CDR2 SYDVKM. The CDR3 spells CASRKDRPWPNEQFF. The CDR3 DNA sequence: TGTGCCAGCAGGAAGGACAGGCCGTGGCCCAATGAGCAGTTCTTC.

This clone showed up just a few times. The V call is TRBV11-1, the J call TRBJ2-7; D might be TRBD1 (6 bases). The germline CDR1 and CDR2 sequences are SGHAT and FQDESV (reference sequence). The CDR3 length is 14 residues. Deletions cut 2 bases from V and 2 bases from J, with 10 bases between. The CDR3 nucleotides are TGTGCCAGCAGCTTATACGGACAGACCTACGAGCAGTACTTC. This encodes CASSLYGQTYEQYF.

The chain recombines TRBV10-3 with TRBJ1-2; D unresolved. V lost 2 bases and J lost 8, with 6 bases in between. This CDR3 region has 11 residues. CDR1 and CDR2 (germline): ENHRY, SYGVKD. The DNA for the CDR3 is TGTGCCATCAGTGAGGGGGAAGGCTACACCTTC. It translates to CAISEGEGYTF.

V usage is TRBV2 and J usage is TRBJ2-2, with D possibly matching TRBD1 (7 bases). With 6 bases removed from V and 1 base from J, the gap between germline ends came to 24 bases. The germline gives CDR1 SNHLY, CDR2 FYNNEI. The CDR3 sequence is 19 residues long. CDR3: CASRDYFRPGQKNTGELFF. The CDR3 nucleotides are TGTGCCAGCAGGGACTACTTCCGACCGGGACAGAAGAACACCGGGGAGCTGTTTTTT. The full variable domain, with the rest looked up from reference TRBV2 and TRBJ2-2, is EPEVTQTPSHQVTQMGQEVILRCVPISNHLYFYWYRQILGQKVEFLVSFYNNEISEKSEIFDDQFSVERPDGSNFTLKIRSTKLEDSAMYFCASRDYFRPGQKNTGELFFGEGSRLTVL.

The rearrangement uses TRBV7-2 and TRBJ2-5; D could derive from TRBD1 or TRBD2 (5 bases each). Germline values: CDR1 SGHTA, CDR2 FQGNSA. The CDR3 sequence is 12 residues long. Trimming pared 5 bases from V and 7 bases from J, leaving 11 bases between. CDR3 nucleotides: TGTGCCAGCAGCCAGGGTAGCGTGACCCAGTACTTC. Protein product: CASSQGSVTQYF. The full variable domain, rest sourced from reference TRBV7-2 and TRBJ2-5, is GAGVSQSPSNKVTEKGKDVELRCDPISGHTALYWYRQSLGQGLEFLIYFQGNSAPDKSGLPSDRFSAERTGGSVSTLTIQRTQQEDSAVYLCASSQGSVTQYFGPGTRLLVL.

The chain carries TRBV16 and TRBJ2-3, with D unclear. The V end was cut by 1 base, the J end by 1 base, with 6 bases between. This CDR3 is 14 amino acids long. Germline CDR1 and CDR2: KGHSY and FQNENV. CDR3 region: CASSQWARTDTQYF. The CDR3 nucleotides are TGTGCCAGCAGCCAATGGGCCCGCACAGATACGCAGTATTTT.

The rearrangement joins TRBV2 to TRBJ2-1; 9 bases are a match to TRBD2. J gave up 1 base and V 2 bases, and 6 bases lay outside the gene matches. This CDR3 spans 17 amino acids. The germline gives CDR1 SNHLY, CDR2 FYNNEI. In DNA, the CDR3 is TGTGCCAGCAGTGAATGGCCTAGCGGGGTGTCCTACAATGAGCAGTTCTTC. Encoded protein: CASSEWPSGVSYNEQFF.

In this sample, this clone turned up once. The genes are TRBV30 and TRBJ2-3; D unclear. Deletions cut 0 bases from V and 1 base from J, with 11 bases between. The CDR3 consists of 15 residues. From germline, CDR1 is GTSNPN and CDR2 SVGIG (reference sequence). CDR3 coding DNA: TGTGCCTGGAGTGTACTCGGCTTGGGCACAGATACGCAGTATTTT. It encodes CAWSVLGLGTDTQYF.

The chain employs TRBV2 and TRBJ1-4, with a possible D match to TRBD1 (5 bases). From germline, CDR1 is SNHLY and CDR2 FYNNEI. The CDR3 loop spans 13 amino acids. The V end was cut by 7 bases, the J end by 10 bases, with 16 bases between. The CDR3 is CASIRDPAGKLFF. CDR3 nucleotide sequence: TGTGCCAGCATACGGGACCCAGCCGGAAAACTGTTTTTT.